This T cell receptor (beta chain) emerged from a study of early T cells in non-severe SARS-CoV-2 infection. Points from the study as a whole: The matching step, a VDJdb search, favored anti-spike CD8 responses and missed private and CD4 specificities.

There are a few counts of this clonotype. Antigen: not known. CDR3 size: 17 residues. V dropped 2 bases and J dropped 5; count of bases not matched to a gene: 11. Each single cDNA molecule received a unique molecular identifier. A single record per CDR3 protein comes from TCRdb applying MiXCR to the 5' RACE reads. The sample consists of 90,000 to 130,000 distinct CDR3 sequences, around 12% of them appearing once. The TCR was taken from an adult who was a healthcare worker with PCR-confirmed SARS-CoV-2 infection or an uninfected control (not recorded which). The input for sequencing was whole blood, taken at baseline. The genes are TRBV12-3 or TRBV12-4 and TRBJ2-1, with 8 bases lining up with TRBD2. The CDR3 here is CASSLNPLLAVHNEQFF. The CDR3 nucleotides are TGTGCCAGCAGTTTAAATCCCCTACTAGCGGTTCACAATGAGCAGTTCTTC.